Presented here are 27 T cell receptor beta chains from one specimen sequenced in a study of OX40 agonist ivuxolimab in advanced cancers. Repertoires were generated with immunoSEQ multiplex PCR, while TCRdb's copy carries only in-frame clones and drops some. The sample includes around 99,000 clones, approximately 90% of them seen just once. The material was CD4+ or CD8+ T cells sorted from blood, obtained in a trial of the OX40 agonist ivuxolimab. These receptors were obtained from an adult with an advanced solid tumor such as melanoma, head and neck, liver or kidney cancer.

The V and J genes are TRBV10-3 and TRBJ1-4, with D perhaps matching TRBD1 (5 bases). The V gene lost 7 bases and the J gene lost 3 bases, with 12 bases spanning the gap. The CDR3 is 14 residues long. Germline V lookup: CDR1 ENHRY, CDR2 SYGVKD. CDR3 in amino acids: CAIKSDTSNEKLFF. The CDR3 coding sequence is TGTGCCATCAAGTCGGACACTTCTAATGAAAAACTGTTTTTT.

CDR3 sequence: CASSLAQGSTGELFF. The CDR3 DNA follows: TGTGCCAGCAGCTTAGCGCAGGGTTCGACCGGGGAGCTGTTTTTT. The chain joins TRBV7-9 to TRBJ2-2, with D perhaps matching TRBD1 (5 bases). Per the germline V gene, CDR1 is SEHNR and CDR2 is FQNEAQ (reference sequence). This CDR3 has 15 amino acids. V shed 0 bases and J shed 5 bases, with 10 bases lying between them.

CDR3 in amino acids: CASLREMNTEAFF. CDR3 nucleotide sequence: TGTGCCAGCCTTAGGGAGATGAACACTGAAGCTTTCTTT. The chain has TRBV7-9 and TRBJ1-1; D is ambiguous. Germline V lookup: CDR1 SEHNR, CDR2 FQNEAQ (reference sequence). Trimming removed 8 bases at V and 0 bases at J, with 10 bases between. The CDR3 spans 13 residues.

This chain connects TRBV7-9 to TRBJ2-7; the match to TRBD2 covers 8 bases. After removal of 6 bases from V and 2 bases from J, the junction contained 9 bases not matched to a gene. The germline V gene encodes CDR1 SEHNR and CDR2 FQNEAQ (reference sequence). This CDR3 has 15 residues. The CDR3 DNA follows: TGTGCCAGCAGAAGGTATAGCGGGACTCCCTACGAGCAGTACTTC. Its protein product is CASRRYSGTPYEQYF.

The chain has TRBV6-6 and TRBJ2-5; 8 positions agree with TRBD2. The CDR3 extends over 13 amino acids. CDR1 and CDR2 from the germline V gene are MNHNY and SVGAGI (reference sequence). The V segment lost 7 bases and the J segment 5 bases; nucleotides outside the gene matches: 6. CDR3 nucleotides: TGTGCCAGCACACGGGAGGGCCGTGAGACCCAGTACTTC. Residues: CASTREGRETQYF.

The genes are TRBV4-2 and TRBJ2-2; the D is unclear. Germline CDR1 reads LGHNA; CDR2 reads YNFKEQ. The CDR3 covers 15 residues. The germline V and J ends were trimmed by 1 base and 1 base, with 7 bases remaining between them. CDR3 nucleotide sequence: TGTGCCAGCAGCCAAGGCGCAGGGAACACCGGGGAGCTGTTTTTT. It codes for CASSQGAGNTGELFF.

The chain employs TRBV7-9 and TRBJ1-1; D is unclear. The V end was cut by 5 bases, the J end by 6 bases, with 13 bases between. The length of the CDR3 is 13 residues. Germline values: CDR1 SEHNR, CDR2 FQNEAQ (reference sequence). The CDR3 protein is CASSPTVNPEAFF. The CDR3 nucleotides read TGTGCCAGCAGCCCGACCGTCAACCCTGAAGCTTTCTTT. The entire variable domain, with the rest obtained from reference TRBV7-9 and TRBJ1-1, is as follows: DTGVSQNPRHKITKRGQNVTFRCDPISEHNRLYWYRQTLGQGPEFLTYFQNEAQLEKSRLLSDRFSAERPKGSFSTLEIQRTEQGDSAMYLCASSPTVNPEAFFGQGTRLTVV.

This clone was picked up one time. The V call is TRBV2, the J call TRBJ2-3; 8 bases fit TRBD2. The CDR3 loop spans 13 amino acids. The V segment lost 6 bases and the J segment 3 bases; nucleotides outside the gene matches: 2. Germline V CDR1 and CDR2: SNHLY, FYNNEI. The CDR3 DNA reads as TGTGCCAGCAGGCGGGAGGTTACAGATACGCAGTATTTT. Protein sequence: CASRREVTDTQYF.

V gene TRBV27 combines with J gene TRBJ2-3, with TRBD2 matching over 9 bases. This CDR3 contains 16 residues. Germline CDR1 reads MNHEY; CDR2 reads SMNVEV (reference sequence). V gave up 4 bases and J gave up 1 base; unmatched junction bases: 6. CDR3 DNA sequence: TGTGCCAGCAGTTCTCAGCGACTAGCGGGCACAGATACGCAGTATTTT. This encodes CASSSQRLAGTDTQYF.

Only one count was recorded for this clone. V usage is TRBV5-1 and J usage is TRBJ2-1, with D perhaps TRBD2 (5 bases). Trimming left V 0 bases short and J 8 bases short, with 12 bases between. This CDR3 is 14 amino acids long. CDR1 is SGHRS and CDR2 is YFSETQ in the germline V gene. CDR3 residues: CASSLAAVVDEQFF. The CDR3 bases are TGCGCCAGCAGCTTGGCAGCGGTCGTGGATGAGCAGTTCTTC. Variable domain in full (rest from reference TRBV5-1 and TRBJ2-1): KAGVTQTPRYLIKTRGQQVTLSCSPISGHRSVSWYQQTPGQGLQFLFEYFSETQRNKGNFPGRFSGRQFSNSRSEMNVSTLELGDSALYLCASSLAAVVDEQFFGPGTRLTVL.

The chain carries TRBV7-3 and TRBJ2-3; TRBD2 aligns across 11 bases. The CDR3 spans 16 residues. Germline V gene sequence: CDR1 SGHTA, CDR2 FQGTGA. With 4 bases clipped from V and 3 bases from J, the junction kept 6 bases outside the gene matches. The CDR3 nucleotides read TGTGCCAGCAGCTCCCTAGCGGGAGGCCCTACAGATACGCAGTATTTT. The encoded protein is CASSSLAGGPTDTQYF.

The chain couples TRBV5-1 to TRBJ1-2; no firm D call. Germline assignment: CDR1 SGHRS and CDR2 YFSETQ. V shed 2 bases and J shed 6 bases, with 5 bases lying between them. CDR3 length equals 11 residues. CDR3 in amino acids: CASSFGDGYTF. The DNA of the CDR3 is TGCGCCAGCAGCTTCGGGGATGGCTACACCTTC.

A single count supports this clone. In DNA, the CDR3 is TGTGCCAGTAGTAAGTGGGGGACTTCAGAAGCTTTCTTT. Its translation: CASSKWGTSEAFF. The genes are TRBV19 and TRBJ1-1, with D possibly being TRBD1 (5 bases). From germline, CDR1 is LNHDA and CDR2 SQIVND (reference sequence). Between the trimmed V and J ends, which lost 4 bases and 8 bases, there was a span of 14 bases. The length of the CDR3 is 13 residues.

The genes are TRBV6-1 and TRBJ1-2; tentatively, D is TRBD1 (5 bases). V was trimmed by 3 bases and J by 5 bases, leaving 10 bases between them. The length of the CDR3 is 13 residues. CDR1 is MNHNS and CDR2 is SASEGT in the germline V gene. In nucleotides, the CDR3 is TGTGCCAGCAGTGAGGGCAGGGATTATGGCTACACCTTC. This codes for CASSEGRDYGYTF.

This chain links TRBV12-5 with TRBJ1-1; 7 nucleotides match TRBD1. The CDR3 covers 15 residues. Germline V lookup: CDR1 LGHNT, CDR2 FRNRAP. The trim removed 6 bases at V and 4 bases at J, leaving 11 bases unmatched. CDR3 sequence (DNA): TGTGCTAGTGGCCCTCCTACGACAGGGACCACTGAAGCTTTCTTT. As protein: CASGPPTTGTTEAFF.

The chain is built from TRBV7-3 and TRBJ2-7; the match to TRBD2 covers 9 bases. V lost 2 bases, J lost 2 bases, and 4 bases stayed unmatched. The CDR3 spans 15 residues. Germline CDR1 and CDR2: SGHTA and FQGTGA. CDR3 nucleotides: TGTGCCAGCAGCTTATACGGCGGGAGGGCCTACGAGCAGTACTTC. This gives the protein CASSLYGGRAYEQYF.

The chain combines TRBV13 with TRBJ2-1; D gene ambiguous. CDR1 is PRHDT, CDR2 FYEKMQ, per germline (reference sequence). V shed 5 bases and J shed 9 bases, with 11 bases lying between them. This CDR3 is 12 amino acids long. In DNA form, the CDR3 reads TGTGCCAGCAGCCCTCTGGTTAGTGAGCAGTTCTTC. This translates into CASSPLVSEQFF.

This clone showed up just once. The J gene is TRBJ2-7, the V gene TRBV4-3; D possibly corresponds to TRBD2 (5 bases). The V end was cut by 2 bases, the J end by 2 bases, with 13 bases between. CDR3 size: 15 residues. CDR1 and CDR2 (germline): LGHNA, YSLEER. For the CDR3, the DNA is TGCGCCAGCAGCCAAACGGGGAAAGGGACCTACGAGCAGTACTTC. Its translation is CASSQTGKGTYEQYF.

The J gene is TRBJ2-1, the V gene TRBV11-3; TRBD2 agrees at 7 bases. Germline V lookup: CDR1 SGHNT, CDR2 YENEEA. With 4 bases clipped from V and 7 bases from J, the junction kept 1 base outside the gene matches. The CDR3 is 12 amino acids. The CDR3 is CASSSGLNEQFF. The CDR3 bases are TGTGCCAGCAGCTCGGGACTAAATGAGCAGTTCTTC.

This chain joins TRBV11-3 and TRBJ2-6, with a possible D match to TRBD2 (6 bases). There are 16 residues in the CDR3. Germline-derived CDR1 and CDR2 are SGHNT and YENEEA. V lost 6 bases and J 0 bases, leaving 12 bases between the germline ends. The CDR3 sequence is CASSPSGFSGANVLTF. The CDR3 DNA reads as TGTGCCAGCAGTCCCAGCGGGTTCTCTGGGGCCAACGTCCTGACTTTC.

A single count supports this clone. V and J are TRBV7-3 and TRBJ2-2; D unclear. Per the germline V gene, CDR1 is SGHTA and CDR2 is FQGTGA. The V end lost 1 base, the J end lost 0 bases, and 9 bases lay between the germline ends. CDR3 size: 16 residues. The CDR3 reads CASSLMSGPNTGELFF. CDR3 nucleotide sequence: TGTGCCAGCAGCTTAATGTCTGGACCGAACACCGGGGAGCTGTTTTTT.

The J gene is TRBJ2-1, the V gene TRBV7-9; 12 bases fit TRBD2. The V and J ends lost 5 bases and 2 bases, in that order; junction bases with no gene match: 4. The CDR3 runs to 16 residues. Germline CDR1 and CDR2: SEHNR and FQNEAQ (reference sequence). The CDR3 region has the DNA TGTGCCAGCAGCCTACGACTAGCGGGAGCCTACAATGAGCAGTTCTTC. It is translated as CASSLRLAGAYNEQFF.

The chain carries TRBV15 and TRBJ1-4; TRBD1 is a possible D gene (5 bases). V lost 3 bases and J lost 0, with 20 bases in between. The CDR3 contains 19 residues. The V gene's germline CDR1 is LNHNV and CDR2 YYDKDF (reference sequence). The CDR3 spells CATSSPPESTGATNEKLFF. CDR3 DNA sequence: TGTGCCACCAGCAGCCCCCCAGAGTCTACAGGCGCAACTAATGAAAAACTGTTTTTT.

V is TRBV11-2 and J is TRBJ2-7; perhaps TRBD1 as D (6 bases). From germline, CDR1 is SGHAT and CDR2 FQNNGV. V was shortened by 5 bases and J by 0 bases, with 11 bases between the two germline ends. The CDR3 has 14 amino acids. CDR3 nucleotides: TGTGCCAGCAGCCCCAGGGACATCTCCTACGAGCAGTACTTC. It translates to CASSPRDISYEQYF. Looking up the rest from reference TRBV11-2 and TRBJ2-7 gives the full variable domain: EAGVAQSPRYKIIEKRQSVAFWCNPISGHATLYWYQQILGQGPKLLIQFQNNGVVDDSQLPKDRFSAERLKGVDSTLKIQPAKLEDSAVYLCASSPRDISYEQYFGPGTRLTVT.

This clone appeared a few times. This sequence joins TRBV19 and TRBJ1-5, with D tentatively TRBD1 (5 bases). Trimming took 3 bases from V and 1 from J, leaving 7 bases between them. The CDR3 runs to 14 residues. The germline gives CDR1 LNHDA, CDR2 SQIVND (reference sequence). In nucleotides, the CDR3 is TGTGCCAGTAGTATGGGGGGGAGCAATCAGCCCCAGCATTTT. Encoded protein: CASSMGGSNQPQHF.

J is TRBJ1-2 and V is TRBV13, with D uncertain. V gave up 6 bases and J gave up 7 bases, with 21 bases separating them. CDR1 and CDR2 (germline): PRHDT, FYEKMQ (reference sequence). CDR3 length: 15 residues. CDR3 sequence: CASRWSQTVVPGYTF. The CDR3 nucleotides are TGTGCCAGCAGGTGGTCGCAGACGGTGGTTCCTGGCTACACCTTC.

The V and J genes are TRBV5-1 and TRBJ1-1; 9 bases are shared with TRBD1. V lost 0 bases and J lost 4; bases outside the gene matches: 10. Germline V CDR1 and CDR2: SGHRS, YFSETQ. The CDR3 length is 17 residues. The CDR3 DNA reads as TGCGCCAGCAGCTTGGATAAAACAGGGGGCGTGGGCACTGAAGCTTTCTTT. As protein: CASSLDKTGGVGTEAFF.